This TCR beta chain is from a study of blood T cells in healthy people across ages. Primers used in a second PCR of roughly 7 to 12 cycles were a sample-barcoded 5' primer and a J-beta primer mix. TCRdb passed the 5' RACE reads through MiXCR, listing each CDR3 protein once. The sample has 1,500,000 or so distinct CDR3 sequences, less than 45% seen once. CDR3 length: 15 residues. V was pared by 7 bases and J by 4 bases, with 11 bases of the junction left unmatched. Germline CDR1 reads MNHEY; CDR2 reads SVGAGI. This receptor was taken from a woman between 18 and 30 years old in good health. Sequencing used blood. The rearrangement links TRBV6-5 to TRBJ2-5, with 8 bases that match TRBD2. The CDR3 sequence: CASKPLAEAGETQYF. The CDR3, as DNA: TGTGCCAGCAAACCACTAGCGGAGGCAGGAGAGACCCAGTACTTC.